This record looks at one TCR beta chain sequence and its context. This clonotype was detected ten times or more. Its antigen is unknown. Base qualities are not recorded, but no much larger clone differs from it by a single base. Stable Graves' hyperthyroidism was defined as no progression to ophthalmopathy during 18 months of follow-up. Hyperthyroidism patients were newly diagnosed, with disease duration under 2 months, and aged 18 to 65 years. The study excluded patients with uncontrolled infections, other autoimmune diseases, pregnancy or lactation. Clinical symptoms, serum thyroxine and TRAb, thyroid ultrasound, and orbital computed tomography formed the basis for the diagnoses. PBMCs were separated from around 9.1 ml of fresh peripheral blood using Ficoll-Paque density gradient centrifugation. Trizol reagent was used to extract total RNA, and RNA quality was then checked on an Agilent 2100 Bioanalyzer.

This specimen comes from a study of T cells in Graves' hyperthyroidism and ophthalmopathy (dated by TCRdb to about 2019). A note on the overall study: Peripheral blood was collected at initial diagnosis, before any treatment. A discovery cohort of about 95 patients, roughly 45 with Graves' ophthalmopathy and 55 to 65 with stable Graves' hyperthyroidism, was used to find distinguishing TCR V-J signatures. An independent validation cohort of 18 to 20 hyperthyroidism patients and about 16 patients who later progressed to ophthalmopathy tested prospective prediction of ophthalmopathy. The 95 to 100 discovery patients were divided at random into training and test sets in a 7:3 ratio. In addition, the study compared T-cell repertoires in thyroid tissue and in blood from roughly 6 Graves' hyperthyroidism patients. After blood sampling, hyperthyroidism patients were treated with methimazole at a starting dose of 30 mg daily, and ophthalmopathy patients were treated with high-dose intravenous methylprednisolone. The paper reports TCR Vbeta CDR3 sequencing of approximately 140 peripheral blood samples: 43 ophthalmopathy, under 85 hyperthyroidism and around 17 progressor patients. What the research found in general, with its limitations: In validation, progression to ophthalmopathy was predicted by the model with more than 65% sensitivity and 72.22% specificity, a median of roughly 6 months before onset. Most expanded thyroid clonotypes (frequency above 0.001) were also found in blood, which suggests that blood repertoires may mirror thyroid immune responses. No statistical method was used to set the sample size in advance, and investigators knew the group allocation. Ophthalmopathy was separated from stable hyperthyroidism by a 13 V-J signature model, with over 85% sensitivity and around 81% specificity obtained in cross-validation and 80%/75% obtained in testing.

There are 15 amino acids in the CDR3, from cysteine to phenylalanine inclusive. CDR3 DNA is the only sequence kept; it has 45 bases, read in frame from the first base. CDR1 and CDR2 were assigned from the germline V gene as SGHVS and FNYEAQ. V and J are truncated by 5 bases and 0 bases respectively, leaving an intervening sequence of 14 bases. The TCR beta CDR3 regions were amplified from RNA transcripts. The TCR CDR3 was subjected to a first round of RT-PCR using the HTBI primer set and the Qiagen OneStep RT-PCR kit. Libraries were constructed in a second round of multiplex PCR, after which size selection and purification were carried out. Sequencing of the libraries was done on an Illumina HiSeq2000 using paired-end 100 bp reads. Concerning the study's data processing: SOAPnuke was used to process the raw data, with reads discarded if the reads contained adapters or uncalled bases, had a mean Phred below 15, or lacked an exact constant-primer or identifier match. High-quality paired reads were merged with COPE v1.2.5, and unique nucleotide sequences were defined as clonotypes. MiTCR v1.1 was used to align clonotypes to the IMGT TRBV, TRBD and TRBJ reference segments. The analysis was restricted to V-J combinations with a frequency above 0.0001, which together covered 99.2% of the repertoires. A TCS score was defined as the ratio between F50 (clonal expansion) and ExV (chaos), using BLOSUM62-based TCRdist between CDR3 peptides within each V-J. Welch's t-statistics and random forest reduced roughly 500 V-J features to 13, which were used in a naive Bayes classifier (R e1071). The public reads were run again by TCRdb, first through fastp at Q25 and then through MiXCR, and only productive beta chains were kept. Rows are unified per CDR3 protein, each entry keeping the most common DNA and genes. These V and J calls originate from TCRdb's pipeline instead of the authors' own analysis. The sample records approximately 610,000 distinct CDR3 sequences, 16% of which are singletons. Of the sample, about 17% is held by the ten largest clones.

The sequencing sample was made of blood. The source of this sequence is a woman aged 18-29 years with Graves' hyperthyroidism. The chain couples TRBV7-6 to TRBJ2-7; TRBD2 is a weak D gene call, 6 bases matching. The CDR3 is CASSPPAGSSYEQYF. The sequence in DNA is TGTGCCAGCAGCCCCCCAGCCGGGAGCTCCTACGAGCAGTACTTC.